This T cell receptor (beta chain) comes out of a study of human T cells and chemical hapten exposure. The V and J ends lost 5 bases and 7 bases, in that order; junction bases with no gene match: 12. The CDR3 is 17 amino acids. Germline V gene lookup returns CDR1 KGHDR and CDR2 SFDVKD. TCRdb re-analysed the RACE reads in MiXCR, keeping a single row per CDR3 protein. Of under 60,000 distinct CDR3 sequences listed, 9.5% to 11% are singletons. Noted time point: patch test 1, 2 weeks after DPC sensitization. As for treatment: therapeutic diphenylcyclopropenone sensitization with weekly scalp DPC. Whole blood, unfractionated, served as the material for total RNA extraction.

The sequence was collected from a woman between 35 and 50 years old with alopecia areata. Some clones in this sample may be carry-over from other donors' samples. The specimen comprised whole blood, sampled in connection with sensitization to the hapten diphenylcyclopropenone (DPC). V and J are TRBV24-1 and TRBJ2-4, with 11 bases lining up with TRBD1. The CDR3 reads CATSATVGQGVLNIQYF. The CDR3 DNA sequence: TGTGCCACCAGTGCAACCGTGGGACAGGGGGTGTTGAACATTCAGTACTTC.